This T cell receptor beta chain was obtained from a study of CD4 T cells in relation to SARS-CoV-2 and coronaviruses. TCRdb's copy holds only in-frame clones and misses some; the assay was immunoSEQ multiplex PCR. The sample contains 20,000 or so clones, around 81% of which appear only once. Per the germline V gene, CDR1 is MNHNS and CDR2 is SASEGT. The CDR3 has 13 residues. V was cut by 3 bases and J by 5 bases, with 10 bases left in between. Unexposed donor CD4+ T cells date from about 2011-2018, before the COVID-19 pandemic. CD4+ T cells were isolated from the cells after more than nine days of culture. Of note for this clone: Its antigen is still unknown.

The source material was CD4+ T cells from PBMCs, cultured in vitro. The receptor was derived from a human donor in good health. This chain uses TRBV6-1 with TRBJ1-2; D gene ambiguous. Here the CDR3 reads CASSEGLGYGYTF. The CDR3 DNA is TGTGCCAGCAGTGAGGGTTTGGGTTATGGCTACACCTTC.